The 31 T cell receptor beta chains given below trace back to one sample, sequenced in a study of a mutant IDH1 vaccine in newly diagnosed glioma. The antigens for these receptors are not known. Repertoires were generated with immunoSEQ multiplex PCR, while TCRdb's copy carries only in-frame clones and drops some. The sample contains over 55,000 clones, 81% of which appear only once. Time point noted: week 35, safety follow-up. Doses comprised 300 ug of mutant IDH1 20-mer peptide each, plus topical imiquimod. Sequenced here: PBMCs, sampled from a glioma patient whose treatment included an IDH1 peptide vaccine. These receptors all stem from a man aged 40-49 years with glioma.

The chain has TRBV7-2 and TRBJ2-1, with 8 positions matching TRBD1. The CDR3 is 16 amino acids. Unmatched junction bases numbered 5, after V lost 0 bases and J lost 4 bases. Germline V lookup: CDR1 SGHTA, CDR2 FQGNSA. The DNA for the CDR3 is TGTGCCAGCAGCTTAGCGTGGAGACAGGGGTACAATGAGCAGTTCTTC. Translated: CASSLAWRQGYNEQFF.

V is TRBV5-4 and J is TRBJ2-5; 9 positions agree with TRBD2. The CDR3 has 16 amino acids. Germline CDR1 SGHNT, CDR2 YYREEE (reference sequence). Trimming at V came to 0 bases and at J to 1 base, leaving 4 bases not matched to a gene. The CDR3 reads CASSLGGREGQETQYF. In DNA, the CDR3 is TGTGCCAGCAGCTTGGGAGGGCGGGAGGGCCAAGAGACCCAGTACTTC.

The chain joins TRBV10-3 to TRBJ1-2, with 11 positions matching TRBD1. Per germline, CDR1 ENHRY and CDR2 SYGVKD. V was pared by 9 bases and J by 7 bases, with 10 bases of the junction left unmatched. The CDR3 spans 14 residues. For the CDR3, the DNA is TGTGCCATTTCGCCCGGGACAGGGGGTGGTGGCTACACCTTC. It codes for CAISPGTGGGGYTF.

This chain joins TRBV7-8 and TRBJ2-5; the D is unclear. The CDR3 contains 14 residues. Germline V gene lookup returns CDR1 SGHVS and CDR2 FQNEAQ. The V end was cut by 1 base, the J end by 5 bases, with 11 bases between. The CDR3 sequence: CASSLGAGAETQYF. The CDR3 DNA is TGTGCCAGCAGCTTAGGGGCCGGTGCCGAGACCCAGTACTTC.

The chain uses TRBV5-1 and TRBJ2-5, with 9 bases aligning to TRBD2. V dropped 0 bases and J dropped 5; count of bases not matched to a gene: 8. The CDR3 runs 16 residues. CDR1 and CDR2 from the germline V gene are SGHRS and YFSETQ. CDR3 sequence (DNA): TGCGCCAGCAGCTTGGCAGCTAGCGGGAAGGGGGAGACCCAGTACTTC. It codes for CASSLAASGKGETQYF.

The J gene is TRBJ1-1, the V gene TRBV18; 8 positions match TRBD1. From germline, CDR1 is KGHSH and CDR2 LQKENI. The CDR3 is 14 residues long. J was trimmed by 1 base and V by 5 bases; bases with no gene match: 3. CDR3 loop: CASSNDRGNTEAFF. The CDR3 DNA sequence: TGTGCCAGCTCAAACGACAGGGGGAACACTGAAGCTTTCTTT.

The CDR3 DNA reads TGTGCCCGAGGACAGGGCCGAGAGACCCAGTACTTC. Its translation: CARGQGRETQYF. The V and J genes are TRBV30 and TRBJ2-5; TRBD1 matches at 8 bases. Germline V gene data show CDR1 as GTSNPN and CDR2 as SVGIG (reference sequence). CDR3 length equals 12 residues. Unmatched junction bases numbered 6, after V lost 8 bases and J lost 4 bases. The variable domain in full, with the rest retrieved from reference TRBV30 and TRBJ2-5, is SQTIHQWPATLVQPVGSPLSLECTVEGTSNPNLYWYRQAAGRGLQLLFYSVGIGQISSEVPQNLSASRPQDRQFILSSKKLLLSDSGFYLCARGQGRETQYFGPGTRLLVL.

The chain recombines TRBV2 with TRBJ2-1; D is unresolved. Germline-derived CDR1 and CDR2 are SNHLY and FYNNEI. This CDR3 is built from 14 residues. With 4 bases removed from V and 4 bases from J, the gap between germline ends came to 11 bases. As DNA, the CDR3 is TGTGCCAGCAGTGTAAGGAACGTTTACAATGAGCAGTTCTTC. As protein: CASSVRNVYNEQFF.

This chain uses TRBV7-9 with TRBJ1-3; possible D gene TRBD1, 6 bases. Per the germline V gene, CDR1 is SEHNR and CDR2 is FQNEAQ (reference sequence). Trimming left V 1 base short and J 9 bases short, with 10 bases between. CDR3 length: 13 residues. CDR3 residues: CASSLERGGTIYF. CDR3 in DNA: TGTGCCAGCAGCTTAGAAAGGGGGGGCACCATATATTTT.

The V gene is TRBV5-1, the J gene TRBJ1-2; the D is unclear. This CDR3 region has 13 residues. Germline lookup yields CDR1 SGHRS and CDR2 YFSETQ. V shed 0 bases and J shed 4 bases, with 7 bases lying between them. The CDR3: CASSLADGYGYTF. The CDR3 nucleotides read TGCGCCAGCAGCTTGGCGGACGGCTATGGCTACACCTTC.

The V call is TRBV4-3, the J call TRBJ1-1; D not certain. The CDR3 totals 13 residues. The V gene's germline CDR1 is LGHNA and CDR2 YSLEER. Trimming left V 4 bases short and J 0 bases short, with 6 bases between. The CDR3 DNA is TGCGCCAGCAGCCGAGATCTGAACACTGAAGCTTTCTTT. Its protein is CASSRDLNTEAFF.

This clone was counted only a few times. Mismatch with germline at one junction end may stem from a read error. The chain couples TRBV7-7 to TRBJ1-1, with D hard to call. The CDR3 length is 15 residues. Per the germline V gene, CDR1 is SSHAT and CDR2 is FNYEAQ (reference sequence). The CDR3 protein is CASSPLATMNTEAFF. CDR3 DNA sequence: TGTGCTAGCAGCCCACTTGCGACCATGAACACTGAAGCTTTCTTT.

This chain uses TRBV6-6 with TRBJ2-5; 7 bases match TRBD1. CDR1 is MNHNY, CDR2 SVGAGI, per germline (reference sequence). This CDR3 has 15 residues. After removal of 6 bases from V and 4 bases from J, the junction contained 11 bases not matched to a gene. CDR3 region: CASSPSGTAPETQYF. DNA for the CDR3: TGTGCCAGCAGCCCATCCGGGACAGCCCCAGAGACCCAGTACTTC.

This CDR3 reads CASSSETGELFF. In DNA, the CDR3 is TGTGCCAGCAGCTCCGAAACCGGGGAGCTGTTTTTT. This chain joins TRBV11-3 and TRBJ2-2, with D hard to call. Germline loops: CDR1 SGHNT, CDR2 YENEEA. The CDR3 sequence is 12 residues long. Trimming removed 4 bases at V and 5 bases at J, with 5 bases between.

This sequence joins TRBV7-2 and TRBJ2-1; a weak D match, TRBD2 (5 bases). Germline V gene sequence: CDR1 SGHTA, CDR2 FQGNSA. The V end was cut by 1 base, the J end by 2 bases, with 9 bases between. The CDR3 is 15 amino acids. The CDR3 protein is CASSLGPEAYNEQFF. The CDR3 DNA reads as TGTGCCAGCAGCTTAGGGCCGGAGGCCTACAATGAGCAGTTCTTC. Together with reference TRBV7-2 and TRBJ2-1, the CDR3 gives the full variable domain: GAGVSQSPSNKVTEKGKDVELRCDPISGHTALYWYRQSLGQGLEFLIYFQGNSAPDKSGLPSDRFSAERTGGSVSTLTIQRTQQEDSAVYLCASSLGPEAYNEQFFGPGTRLTVL.

The chain recombines TRBV5-4 with TRBJ2-5, with TRBD1 matching 7 bases. The CDR3 has 16 residues. Germline CDR1 reads SGHNT; CDR2 reads YYREEE (reference sequence). J was trimmed by 5 bases and V by 4 bases; bases with no gene match: 14. The CDR3 spells CASSLNHRGGRETQYF. The CDR3 coding sequence is TGTGCCAGCAGCCTCAACCACAGGGGTGGTCGGGAGACCCAGTACTTC.

V is TRBV7-9 and J is TRBJ1-3; TRBD1 matches 10 bases. Looked up from germline, CDR1 is SEHNR and CDR2 is FQNEAQ (reference sequence). The CDR3 consists of 17 residues. With 5 bases clipped from V and 4 bases from J, the junction kept 11 bases outside the gene matches. CDR3 coding DNA: TGTGCCAGCAGCCCGGGACAGGGGTCCGGGTTCGGAAACACCATATATTTT. Protein sequence: CASSPGQGSGFGNTIYF.

This clone was seen a few times. The V and J genes are TRBV14 and TRBJ1-2; no reliable D call. Germline CDR1 is SGHDN and CDR2 is FVKESK. Trimming removed 3 bases at V and 5 bases at J, with 13 bases between. The CDR3 covers 14 residues. The CDR3 DNA follows: TGTGCCAGCAGCCAGGAACTGCTTGGATATGGCTACACCTTC. As protein: CASSQELLGYGYTF.

The chain links TRBV6-5 to TRBJ2-2; maybe TRBD1 (5 bases). The CDR3 contains 13 residues. Germline lookup yields CDR1 MNHEY and CDR2 SVGAGI. V was trimmed by 5 bases and J by 4 bases, leaving 8 bases between them. CDR3 protein: CASSPDSTGELFF. The DNA of the CDR3 is TGTGCCAGCAGTCCTGACAGCACCGGGGAGCTGTTTTTT.

The rearrangement links TRBV7-9 to TRBJ1-3; 9 nucleotides agree with TRBD1. CDR3 length equals 15 residues. V shed 4 bases, J shed 8 bases, and the junction held 9 bases outside the gene matches. Germline V lookup: CDR1 SEHNR, CDR2 FQNEAQ (reference sequence). For the CDR3, the DNA is TGTGCCAGCAGCTCCTCTGGACAGGGGACGCACACCATATATTTT. It specifies CASSSSGQGTHTIYF. Using reference TRBV7-9 and TRBJ1-3 for the parts outside the CDR3, the full variable domain is DTGVSQNPRHKITKRGQNVTFRCDPISEHNRLYWYRQTLGQGPEFLTYFQNEAQLEKSRLLSDRFSAERPKGSFSTLEIQRTEQGDSAMYLCASSSSGQGTHTIYFGEGSWLTVV.

The chain is built from TRBV6-5 and TRBJ2-1, with D maybe TRBD2 (6 bases). Germline V CDR1 and CDR2: MNHEY, SVGAGI. CDR3 length: 16 amino acids. V shed 2 bases and J shed 4 bases, with 15 bases lying between them. The CDR3 spells CASSYETGTLYNEQFF. DNA of the CDR3: TGTGCCAGCAGTTACGAGACCGGGACTTTATACAATGAGCAGTTCTTC.

The CDR3: CASALADSYEQYF. CDR3 DNA sequence: TGTGCCAGCGCCCTAGCGGACTCCTACGAGCAGTACTTC. V usage is TRBV21-1 and J usage is TRBJ2-7; the D call of TRBD2 is as the table states it, not checked on the DNA. TRBV21-1 is described as a pseudogene. This CDR3 has 13 residues.

This sequence joins TRBV19 and TRBJ2-2; tentative D call: TRBD2 (5 bases). The germline V and J ends were trimmed by 3 bases and 0 bases, with 8 bases remaining between them. This CDR3 has 15 residues. CDR1 and CDR2 (germline): LNHDA, SQIVND (reference sequence). The CDR3 protein is CASSIAEANTGELFF. The CDR3 coding sequence is TGTGCCAGTAGTATCGCGGAGGCGAACACCGGGGAGCTGTTTTTT.

The chain links TRBV20-1 to TRBJ2-5, with D hard to call. Germline values: CDR1 DFQATT, CDR2 SNEGSKA (reference sequence). This CDR3 has 11 amino acids. The CDR3 DNA reads as TGCAGCGCAAGCTTGGGGGAGACCCAGTACTTC. Protein product: CSASLGETQYF.

The V gene is TRBV4-1, the J gene TRBJ2-3; unclear D gene. The CDR3 spans 13 residues. The V gene lost 4 bases and the J gene lost 5 bases, with 10 bases spanning the gap. CDR1 is MGHRA and CDR2 is YSYEKL in the germline V gene. The CDR3 DNA sequence: TGCGCCAGCAGCCCGGACCCGCGAGATACGCAGTATTTT. This translates into CASSPDPRDTQYF.

V usage is TRBV30 and J usage is TRBJ1-5; tentatively, D is TRBD1 (5 bases). The V end lost 3 bases, the J end lost 0 bases, and 12 bases lay between the germline ends. Germline V gene sequence: CDR1 GTSNPN, CDR2 SVGIG (reference sequence). CDR3 length equals 15 residues. CDR3 region: CAWRASGNSNQPQHF. CDR3 DNA: TGTGCCTGGAGGGCCTCAGGGAATAGCAATCAGCCCCAGCATTTT.

This clone was seen only a few times. The genes are TRBV2 and TRBJ1-5; D may be TRBD1 (5 bases). From germline, CDR1 is SNHLY and CDR2 FYNNEI. The CDR3 contains 15 residues. V shed 0 bases and J shed 6 bases, with 12 bases lying between them. The chain's CDR3 is CASSEAQGWSQPQHF. As DNA, the CDR3 is TGTGCCAGCAGTGAAGCGCAGGGTTGGTCTCAGCCCCAGCATTTT.

This chain joins TRBV29-1 and TRBJ1-1, with 8 bases lining up with TRBD1. The germline gives CDR1 SQVTM, CDR2 ANQGSEA. Trimming cost V 4 bases and J 1 base; bases outside gene matches: 17. The length of the CDR3 is 18 residues. The CDR3 protein is CSVGGRGRRRSRNTEAFF. CDR3 bases: TGCAGCGTTGGGGGCAGGGGGCGAAGACGTTCGAGGAACACTGAAGCTTTCTTT.

The chain recombines TRBV2 with TRBJ2-7; D unclear. Trimming took off 3 bases at V and 7 bases at J, with 13 bases between the two ends. The CDR3 is 13 residues long. Germline V gives CDR1 SNHLY, CDR2 FYNNEI. CDR3 protein: CASSETGWGEQYF. CDR3 DNA: TGTGCCAGCAGTGAGACCGGTTGGGGAGAGCAGTACTTC.

The chain joins TRBV6-6 to TRBJ2-5; D is uncertain. The CDR3 contains 11 residues. The germline gives CDR1 MNHNY, CDR2 SVGAGI (reference sequence). Deletions cut 5 bases from V and 5 bases from J, with 6 bases between. The CDR3 DNA sequence: TGTGCCAGCAGTCCGGACGAGACCCAGTACTTC. It is translated as CASSPDETQYF.

This rearrangement joins TRBV9 to TRBJ2-1; D might be TRBD1 (5 bases). Germline CDR1 is SGDLS and CDR2 is YYNGEE. Trimming removed 4 bases at V and 4 bases at J, with 15 bases between. The CDR3 sequence is 15 residues long. CDR3 sequence: CASSPGSLGYNEQFF. The CDR3, as DNA: TGTGCCAGCAGCCCAGGGTCATTGGGATACAATGAGCAGTTCTTC.